Below, one T cell receptor (beta chain) is given with its context. Its antigen remains unidentified. This sample was taken from a study of T cell repertoires in cytomegalovirus infection. Study-wide background: From public TCR beta signatures came an indication of both CMV infection and matching HLA type. Study-level results: There were HLA-C-restricted CMV-specific TCR beta clonotypes dominating the ex vivo response.

Germline loops: CDR1 LGHDT, CDR2 YNNKEL (reference sequence). The germline V and J ends were trimmed by 1 base and 3 bases, with 10 bases remaining between them. There are 14 residues in the CDR3. Via MiXCR, TCRdb re-called the reads, giving one row per CDR3 protein. Altogether a few hundred thousand distinct CDR3 sequences are present, roughly 16% being singletons, with the ten largest covering around 12%. This clonotype was sampled from a human donor in good health (CMV status not recorded). Some clones in this sample may be carry-over from other donors' samples. Sequenced: PBMCs. The chain couples TRBV3-1 to TRBJ2-7, with a possible D match to TRBD1 (6 bases). The CDR3 protein is CASSQASGVYEQYF. Written as DNA, the CDR3 is TGTGCCAGCAGCCAAGCGTCAGGGGTCTACGAGCAGTACTTC.